This T cell receptor (beta chain) came from a study of T-cell reconstitution after alpha-beta-depleted transplantation in children. To note about this clonotype: Its cognate antigen is unknown.

Study-level results: Reportedly, only several hundred clones from non-depleted graft cells drove alpha-beta T-cell counts at about two months. At one year after transplant, newly produced T cells mostly accounted for T-cell counts and diversity.

Unique molecular identifiers were incorporated when the TCRbeta library was constructed. Each CDR3 protein is one row after TCRdb ran MiXCR on the PCR reads. The table lists approximately 630,000 distinct CDR3 sequences, under 15% of them singletons. Looked up from germline, CDR1 is ENHRY and CDR2 is SYGVKD. The ends lost 10 bases at V and 5 bases at J; junction bases unmatched: 20. This CDR3 comprises 18 residues. Sequencing used PBMCs, obtained before TCRalphabeta/CD19-depleted stem cell transplant. The rearrangement uses TRBV10-3 and TRBJ2-2; 9 bases match TRBD2. The clonotype originates from a girl aged 2 to 9 with congenital amegakaryocytic thrombocytopenia, due to receive a stem cell transplant. The CDR3 bases are TGTGCCACCTCCAAAAAGGGTCTAGCGGGATTTCAAACCGGGGAGCTGTTTTTT. Protein: CATSKKGLAGFQTGELFF.